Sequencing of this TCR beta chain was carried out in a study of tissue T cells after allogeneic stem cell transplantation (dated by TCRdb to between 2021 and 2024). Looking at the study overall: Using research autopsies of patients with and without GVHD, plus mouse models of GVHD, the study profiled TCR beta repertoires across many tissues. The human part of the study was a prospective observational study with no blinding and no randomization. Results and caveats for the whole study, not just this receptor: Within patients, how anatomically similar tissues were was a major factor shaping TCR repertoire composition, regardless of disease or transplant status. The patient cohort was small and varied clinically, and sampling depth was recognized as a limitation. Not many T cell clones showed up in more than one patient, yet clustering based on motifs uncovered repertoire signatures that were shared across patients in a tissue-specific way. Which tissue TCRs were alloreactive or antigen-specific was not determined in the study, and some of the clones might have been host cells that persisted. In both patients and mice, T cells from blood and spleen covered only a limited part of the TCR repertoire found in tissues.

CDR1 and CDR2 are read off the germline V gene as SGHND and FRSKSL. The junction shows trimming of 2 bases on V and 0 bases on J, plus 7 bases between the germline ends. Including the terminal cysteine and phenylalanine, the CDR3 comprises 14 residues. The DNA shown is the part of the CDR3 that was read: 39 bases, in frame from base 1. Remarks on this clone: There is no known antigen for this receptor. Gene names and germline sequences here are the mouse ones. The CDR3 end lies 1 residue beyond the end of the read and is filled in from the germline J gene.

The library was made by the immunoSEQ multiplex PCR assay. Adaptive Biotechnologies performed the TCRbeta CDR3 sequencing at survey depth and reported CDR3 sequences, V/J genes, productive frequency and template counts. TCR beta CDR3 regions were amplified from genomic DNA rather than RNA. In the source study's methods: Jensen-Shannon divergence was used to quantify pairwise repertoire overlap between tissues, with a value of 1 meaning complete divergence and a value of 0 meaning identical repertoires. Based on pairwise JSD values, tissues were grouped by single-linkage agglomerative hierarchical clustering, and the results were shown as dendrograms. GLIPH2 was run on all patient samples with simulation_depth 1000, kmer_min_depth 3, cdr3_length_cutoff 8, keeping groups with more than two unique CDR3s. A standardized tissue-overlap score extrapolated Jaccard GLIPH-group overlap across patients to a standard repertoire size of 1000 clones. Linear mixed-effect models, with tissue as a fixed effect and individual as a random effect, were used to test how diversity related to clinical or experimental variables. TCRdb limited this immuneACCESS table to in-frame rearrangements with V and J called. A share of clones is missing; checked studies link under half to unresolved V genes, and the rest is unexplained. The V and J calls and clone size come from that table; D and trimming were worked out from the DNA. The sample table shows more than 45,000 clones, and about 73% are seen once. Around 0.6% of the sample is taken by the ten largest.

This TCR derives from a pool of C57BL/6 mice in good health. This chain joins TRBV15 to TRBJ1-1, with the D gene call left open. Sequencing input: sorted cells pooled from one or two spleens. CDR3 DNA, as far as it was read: TGTGCCAGCAGTTTAAACATAGCAAACACAGAAGTCTTC. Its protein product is CASSLNIANTEVF. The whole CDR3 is CASSLNIANTEVFF.